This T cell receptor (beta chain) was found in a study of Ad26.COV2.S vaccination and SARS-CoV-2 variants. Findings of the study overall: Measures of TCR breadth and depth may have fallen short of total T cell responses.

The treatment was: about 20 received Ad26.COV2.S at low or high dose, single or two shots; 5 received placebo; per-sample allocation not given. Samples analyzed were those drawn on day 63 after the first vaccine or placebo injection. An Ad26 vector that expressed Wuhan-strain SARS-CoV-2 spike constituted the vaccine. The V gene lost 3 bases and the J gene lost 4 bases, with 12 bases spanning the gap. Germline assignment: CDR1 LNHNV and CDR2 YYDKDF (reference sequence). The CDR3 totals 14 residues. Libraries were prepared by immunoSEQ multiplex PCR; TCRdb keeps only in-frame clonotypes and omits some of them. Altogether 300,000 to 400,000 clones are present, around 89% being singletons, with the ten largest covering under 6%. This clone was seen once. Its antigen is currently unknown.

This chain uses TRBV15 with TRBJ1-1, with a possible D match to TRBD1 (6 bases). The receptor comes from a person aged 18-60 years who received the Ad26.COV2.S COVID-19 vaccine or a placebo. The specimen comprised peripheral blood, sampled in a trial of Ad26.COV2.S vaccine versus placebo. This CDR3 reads CATSRGQGFTEAFF. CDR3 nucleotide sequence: TGTGCCACCAGCAGGGGCCAGGGGTTCACTGAAGCTTTCTTT. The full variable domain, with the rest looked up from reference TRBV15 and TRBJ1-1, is DAMVIQNPRYQVTQFGKPVTLSCSQTLNHNVMYWYQQKSSQAPKLLFHYYDKDFNNEADTPDNFQSRRPNTSFCFLDIRSPGLGDTAMYLCATSRGQGFTEAFFGQGTRLTVV.